Below are 7 T cell receptor beta chains sequenced from a single sample in a study of identical twins' blood T cells. TCRdb recomputed calls from the 5' RACE reads with MiXCR, one row per CDR3 protein. Of about 370,000 distinct CDR3 sequences in the sample, roughly 31% were seen once. The sequenced material came from PBMCs. These receptors originate from a woman between 18 and 55 years old in good health.

The V call is TRBV5-1, the J call TRBJ1-1; D possibly corresponds to TRBD1 (5 bases). Germline CDR1 is SGHRS and CDR2 is YFSETQ. The CDR3 is 13 amino acids. V was pared by 0 bases and J by 11 bases, with 14 bases between. CDR3 coding DNA: TGCGCCAGCAGCTTGGGGGCGGGACGCCTGGCTTTCTTT. The encoded protein is CASSLGAGRLAFF.

This clonotype was found many times. The chain links TRBV20-1 to TRBJ1-2; D unclear. The CDR3 sequence is 12 residues long. The ends were cut back, 3 bases at V and 9 bases at J, with 14 bases in the middle. In germline, CDR1 is DFQATT, CDR2 SNEGSKA (reference sequence). The CDR3 DNA sequence: TGCAGTGCTAGCGGTCCTTCTTCGAGCTACACCTTC. This codes for CSASGPSSSYTF.

This rearrangement joins TRBV10-2 to TRBJ2-2; no firm D call. The germline V and J ends were trimmed by 10 bases and 4 bases, with 19 bases remaining between them. CDR1 and CDR2 (germline): WSHSY, SAAADI. This CDR3 has 15 amino acids. The CDR3 region has the DNA TGCGCCACGCAGAGTCATGGGGAAACCACCGGGGAGCTGTTTTTT. This translates into CATQSHGETTGELFF.

The V gene is TRBV20-1, the J gene TRBJ1-5; a weak D match, TRBD1 (5 bases). V was pared by 0 bases and J by 2 bases, with 14 bases between. From germline, CDR1 is DFQATT and CDR2 SNEGSKA (reference sequence). This CDR3 is 16 amino acids long. CDR3 nucleotides: TGCAGTGCTAGAGATGTTAAGGGGTCGGGCAATCAGCCCCAGCATTTT. Its protein product is CSARDVKGSGNQPQHF.

The chain joins TRBV29-1 to TRBJ1-1; 8 nucleotides agree with TRBD1. V shed 6 bases, J shed 5 bases, and the junction held 8 bases outside the gene matches. The CDR3 has 13 residues. CDR1 and CDR2 from the germline V gene are SQVTM and ANQGSEA. For the CDR3, the DNA is TGCAGCGTAACCTGGGACAGGCCGACTGAAGCTTTCTTT. This codes for CSVTWDRPTEAFF. The full variable domain, rest sourced from reference TRBV29-1 and TRBJ1-1, is SAVISQKPSRDICQRGTSLTIQCQVDSQVTMMFWYRQQPGQSLTLIATANQGSEATYESGFVIDKFPISRPNLTFSTLTVSNMSPEDSSIYLCSVTWDRPTEAFFGQGTRLTVV.

The genes are TRBV11-2 and TRBJ1-1; 10 nucleotides agree with TRBD1. The CDR3 loop spans 16 amino acids. Losses at the gene ends were 2 bases for V and 6 bases for J; bases not matched to a gene: 9. Per the germline V gene, CDR1 is SGHAT and CDR2 is FQNNGV. CDR3 sequence: CASSLLPPGQGAEAFF. In DNA, the CDR3 is TGTGCCAGCAGCTTACTCCCCCCAGGACAGGGGGCTGAAGCTTTCTTT.

This clonotype has a handful of counts. This chain links TRBV6-1 with TRBJ1-1; 7 nucleotides line up with TRBD1. This CDR3 spans 14 amino acids. V dropped 6 bases and J dropped 5; count of bases not matched to a gene: 9. Germline V gene lookup returns CDR1 MNHNS and CDR2 SASEGT. The CDR3 bases are TGTGCCAGCAGCCGAACAGGGGTGAGGACTGAAGCTTTCTTT. This gives the protein CASSRTGVRTEAFF.